These 5 T cell receptor beta chains were sequenced from one sample in a study of blood T cell repertoires in COVID-19 (dated by TCRdb to about 2020). Libraries were prepared through the immunoSEQ multiplex PCR assay. TCRdb obtained this table from immuneACCESS and retained in-frame rearrangements with V and J assigned. These tables miss some clones; where compared with another copy, unresolved V genes account for less than half of the shortfall, and the remainder is unexplained. Counted in this sample were approximately 270,000 clones; 86% of them appeared once. The ten largest clonotypes hold around 1.7% of the sample. Sequencing used PBMCs or T cells enriched from blood (not recorded which). These receptors all stem from a man in his forties who had recovered from COVID-19.

V is TRBV7-3 and J is TRBJ2-2, with unresolved D. Germline V gives CDR1 SGHTA, CDR2 FQGTGA. This CDR3 spans 15 amino acids. Trimming removed 3 bases from V and 1 base from J, with 9 bases in between. DNA for the CDR3: TGTGCCAGCAGCTTTCTATCGGGGAACACCGGGGAGCTGTTTTTT. Protein sequence: CASSFLSGNTGELFF.

The V gene is TRBV4-1, the J gene TRBJ2-1, with 13 positions matching TRBD2. Germline CDR1 MGHRA, CDR2 YSYEKL. The CDR3 is 22 amino acids. V gave up 1 base and J gave up 2 bases; unmatched junction bases: 17. The CDR3 protein is CASSQGYGTSGTPFRPYNEQFF. The CDR3 nucleotides read TGCGCCAGCAGCCAAGGTTACGGGACTAGCGGGACCCCTTTTCGGCCCTACAATGAGCAGTTCTTC.

The rearrangement links TRBV7-8 to TRBJ2-2; the D gene is possibly TRBD2 (6 bases). This CDR3 is built from 14 residues. V dropped 5 bases and J dropped 6 bases, with 13 bases sitting between them. The germline V gene encodes CDR1 SGHVS and CDR2 FQNEAQ. The CDR3 DNA reads as TGTGCCAGCAGCCGGGGACTGCTGGCCGGGGAGCTGTTTTTT. This encodes CASSRGLLAGELFF.

The chain combines TRBV11-3 with TRBJ2-5; 9 bases match TRBD1. CDR1 and CDR2 from the germline V gene are SGHNT and YENEEA. This CDR3 has 15 amino acids. V lost 4 bases to trimming and J lost 2 bases; unmatched junction nucleotides: 5. DNA of the CDR3: TGTGCCAGCAGCTCCGGGACAGGGTGGCAAGAGACCCAGTACTTC. Amino acid sequence: CASSSGTGWQETQYF.

This clone showed up just once. At the DNA level, this CDR3 is encoded by other sequences in the same sample as well. The chain couples TRBV7-9 to TRBJ2-3, with no clear D. V gave up 4 bases and J gave up 0 bases, with 2 bases separating them. The CDR3 consists of 12 residues. Germline values: CDR1 SEHNR, CDR2 FQNEAQ (reference sequence). The CDR3 reads CASSSSTDTQYF. The CDR3 nucleotides are TGTGCCAGCAGCTCTAGCACAGATACGCAGTATTTT.